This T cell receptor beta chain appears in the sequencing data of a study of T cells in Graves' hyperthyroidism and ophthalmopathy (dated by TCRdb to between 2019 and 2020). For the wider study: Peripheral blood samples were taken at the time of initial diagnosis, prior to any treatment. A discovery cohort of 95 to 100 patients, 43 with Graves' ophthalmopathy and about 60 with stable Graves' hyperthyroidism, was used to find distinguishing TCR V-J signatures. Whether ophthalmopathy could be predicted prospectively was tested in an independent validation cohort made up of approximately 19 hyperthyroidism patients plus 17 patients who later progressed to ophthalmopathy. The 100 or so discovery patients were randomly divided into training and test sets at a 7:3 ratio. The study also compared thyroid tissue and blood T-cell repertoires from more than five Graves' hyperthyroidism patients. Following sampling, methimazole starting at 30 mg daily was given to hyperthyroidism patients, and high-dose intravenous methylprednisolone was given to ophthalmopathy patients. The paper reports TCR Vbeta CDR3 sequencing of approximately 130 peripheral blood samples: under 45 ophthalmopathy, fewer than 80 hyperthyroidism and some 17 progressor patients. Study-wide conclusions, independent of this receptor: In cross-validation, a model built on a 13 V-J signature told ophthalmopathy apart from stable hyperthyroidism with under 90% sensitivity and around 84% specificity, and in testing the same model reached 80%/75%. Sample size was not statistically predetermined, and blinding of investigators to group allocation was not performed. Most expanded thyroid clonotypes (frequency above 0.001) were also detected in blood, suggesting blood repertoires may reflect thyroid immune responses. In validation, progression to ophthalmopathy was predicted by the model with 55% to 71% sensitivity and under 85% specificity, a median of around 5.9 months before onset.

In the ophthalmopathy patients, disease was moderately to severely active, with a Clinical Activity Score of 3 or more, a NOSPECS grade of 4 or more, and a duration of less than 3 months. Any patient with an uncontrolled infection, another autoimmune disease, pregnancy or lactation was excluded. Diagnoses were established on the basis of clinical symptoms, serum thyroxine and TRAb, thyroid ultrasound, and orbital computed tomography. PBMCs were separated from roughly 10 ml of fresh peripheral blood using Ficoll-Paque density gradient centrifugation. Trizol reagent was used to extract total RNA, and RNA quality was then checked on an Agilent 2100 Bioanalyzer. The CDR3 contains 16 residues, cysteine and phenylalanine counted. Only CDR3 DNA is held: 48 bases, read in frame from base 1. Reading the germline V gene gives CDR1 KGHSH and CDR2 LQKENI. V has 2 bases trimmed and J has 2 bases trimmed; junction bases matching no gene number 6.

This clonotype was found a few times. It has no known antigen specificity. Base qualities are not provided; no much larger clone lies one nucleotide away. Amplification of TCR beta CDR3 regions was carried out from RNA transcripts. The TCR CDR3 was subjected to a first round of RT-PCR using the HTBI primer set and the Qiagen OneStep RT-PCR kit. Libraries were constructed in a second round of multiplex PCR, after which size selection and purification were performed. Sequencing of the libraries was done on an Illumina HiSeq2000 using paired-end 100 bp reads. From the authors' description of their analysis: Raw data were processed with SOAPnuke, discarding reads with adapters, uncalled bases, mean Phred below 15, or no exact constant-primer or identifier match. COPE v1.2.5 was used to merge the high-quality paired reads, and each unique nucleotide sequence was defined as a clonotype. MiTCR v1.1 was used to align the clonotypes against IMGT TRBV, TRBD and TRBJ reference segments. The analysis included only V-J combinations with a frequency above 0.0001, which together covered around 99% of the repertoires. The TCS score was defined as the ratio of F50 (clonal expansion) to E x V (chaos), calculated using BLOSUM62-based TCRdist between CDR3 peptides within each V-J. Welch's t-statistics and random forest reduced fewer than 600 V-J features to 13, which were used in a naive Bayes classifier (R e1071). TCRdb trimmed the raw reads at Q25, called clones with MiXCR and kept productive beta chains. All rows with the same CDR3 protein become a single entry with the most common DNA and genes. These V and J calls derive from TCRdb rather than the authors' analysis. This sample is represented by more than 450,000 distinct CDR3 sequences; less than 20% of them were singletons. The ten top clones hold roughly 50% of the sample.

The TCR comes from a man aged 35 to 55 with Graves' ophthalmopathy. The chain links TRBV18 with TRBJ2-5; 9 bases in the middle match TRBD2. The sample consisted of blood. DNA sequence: TGTGCCAGCTCACCATTGAAGGCGGGGGGGCAAGAGACCCAGTACTTC. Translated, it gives CASSPLKAGGQETQYF.